This passage covers 18 T cell receptor beta chains from one sample sequenced in a study of T cells in Graves' hyperthyroidism and ophthalmopathy. Authors of the study amplified TCR beta CDR3 regions from RNA transcripts. A set of HTBI primers served as the primers for a first-round RT-PCR of the TCR CDR3. TCRdb reprocessed the multiplex PCR reads via MiXCR and lists one record per CDR3 protein. This sample has around 610,000 distinct CDR3 sequences, with roughly 15% found just once. The sequenced sample consisted of blood. These receptors were taken from a woman aged 40 to 49 with Graves' ophthalmopathy.

This clonotype has ten or more counts. The chain couples TRBV11-3 to TRBJ2-5, with TRBD2 matching over 15 bases. CDR1 SGHNT and CDR2 YENEEA come from the germline V gene. This CDR3 spans 17 amino acids. V was clipped by 5 bases and J by 5 bases; unmatched bases: 9. The CDR3 protein is CASSPGLAGGPVETQYF. For the CDR3, the DNA is TGTGCCAGCAGCCCAGGACTAGCGGGAGGGCCTGTGGAGACCCAGTACTTC.

A few counts support this clonotype. CDR3 residues: CASSSMGTSSYEQYF. The CDR3 coding sequence is TGTGCCAGCAGCTCAATGGGAACGAGCTCCTACGAGCAGTACTTC. The chain recombines TRBV7-2 with TRBJ2-7, with D unresolved. The CDR3 sequence is 15 residues long. Germline lookup yields CDR1 SGHTA and CDR2 FQGNSA. The V and J ends lost 4 bases and 0 bases respectively, with 13 bases between them.

Notes on this clonotype: A much larger clone sits a single nucleotide away, making a read error possible. The rearrangement uses TRBV12-3 or TRBV12-4 and TRBJ1-5; D is unresolved. V was clipped by 0 bases and J by 10 bases, with 7 bases between them. This CDR3 is built from 12 residues. The CDR3: CASSLAVHPQHF. In DNA, the CDR3 is TGTGCCAGCAGTTTAGCGGTTCATCCCCAGCATTTT.

The chain links TRBV6-2 or TRBV6-3 to TRBJ2-7, with D hard to call. The CDR3 totals 13 residues. The germline V gene has CDR1 MNHEY and CDR2 SVGEGT. The V and J ends lost 2 bases and 3 bases respectively, with 8 bases between them. CDR3 loop: CASSYHRLYEQYF. CDR3 coding DNA: TGTGCCAGCAGTTACCACCGACTCTACGAGCAGTACTTC.

The gene calls are TRBV14 and TRBJ2-5; possibly TRBD2 for D (5 bases). There are 14 residues in the CDR3. The ends were cut back, 2 bases at V and 5 bases at J, with 12 bases in the middle. Germline V gives CDR1 SGHDN, CDR2 FVKESK. DNA of the CDR3: TGTGCCAGCAGCCAATTTCGCGGGTCGGAGACCCAGTACTTC. This codes for CASSQFRGSETQYF.

This sequence joins TRBV19 and TRBJ2-2; D might be TRBD2 (6 bases). The CDR3 is 14 amino acids. Germline V lookup: CDR1 LNHDA, CDR2 SQIVND (reference sequence). The germline V and J ends were trimmed by 5 bases and 4 bases, with 11 bases remaining between them. CDR3: CASSWVGSTGELFF. CDR3 bases: TGTGCCAGTAGTTGGGTCGGGAGCACCGGGGAGCTGTTTTTT.

This clonotype was observed many times. The chain recombines TRBV14 with TRBJ2-2; D might be TRBD1 (5 bases). The CDR3 has 15 residues. The germline V and J ends were trimmed by 2 bases and 6 bases, with 13 bases remaining between them. Germline lookup yields CDR1 SGHDN and CDR2 FVKESK. In nucleotides, the CDR3 is TGTGCCAGCAGCCAACAGGGTCCAGAGGCCGGGGAGCTGTTTTTT. Protein: CASSQQGPEAGELFF.

About this clonotype: Since a much larger clone is just one base distant, this may be a read error. The conserved phenylalanine or tryptophan is not found at the CDR3 terminus, so this likely reflects a read error. J is TRBJ1-5 and V is TRBV24-1, with D maybe TRBD1 (6 bases). The CDR3 runs to 14 residues. In germline, CDR1 is KGHDR, CDR2 SFDVKD. V was shortened by 5 bases and J by 6 bases, with 13 bases between the two germline ends. DNA for the CDR3: TGTGCCACCAGTGCCCCGGGGGCGGCTCAGCCCCAGCATTCT. Its translation is CATSAPGAAQPQHS.

This clonotype was seen a few times. This chain connects TRBV20-1 to TRBJ2-7; D is perhaps TRBD1 (5 bases). V lost 0 bases and J lost 5, with 17 bases in between. Germline CDR1 reads DFQATT; CDR2 reads SNEGSKA (reference sequence). The CDR3 sequence is 15 residues long. The CDR3 protein is CSARDFQGRMDEQYF. The CDR3 bases are TGCAGTGCTAGAGATTTTCAGGGAAGGATGGACGAGCAGTACTTC.

Ten or more counts support this clonotype. The chain uses TRBV6-5 and TRBJ2-7; weak D call: TRBD1 (5 bases). Trimming left V 8 bases short and J 2 bases short, with 13 bases between. CDR1 is MNHEY and CDR2 is SVGAGI in the germline V gene. The CDR3 runs 13 residues. CDR3 residues: CASGATGPYEQYF. In DNA, the CDR3 is TGTGCCAGCGGCGCCACAGGACCCTACGAGCAGTACTTC.

This clonotype was counted ten times or more. V gene TRBV6-5 combines with J gene TRBJ1-1; D unclear. This CDR3 spans 13 amino acids. The germline V and J ends were trimmed by 2 bases and 4 bases, with 8 bases remaining between them. The germline V gene has CDR1 MNHEY and CDR2 SVGAGI. The CDR3 nucleotides are TGTGCCAGCAGTTACGGCAGTAGCACTGAAGCTTTCTTT. Protein: CASSYGSSTEAFF.

This clonotype has ten or more counts. The chain uses TRBV15 and TRBJ2-7; TRBD2 matches 8 bases. CDR1 is LNHNV, CDR2 YYDKDF, per germline (reference sequence). Trimming removed 5 bases from V and 1 base from J; junction bases left unmatched: 10. The CDR3 loop spans 16 amino acids. CDR3 residues: CATSPEPGLVSYEQYF. CDR3 DNA: TGTGCCACCAGCCCTGAGCCGGGACTAGTTTCCTACGAGCAGTACTTC.

This clonotype has a count of ten or more. The V gene is TRBV6-5, the J gene TRBJ2-7; D is undetermined. V lost 2 bases to trimming and J lost 4 bases, with 9 bases between them. CDR3 length: 13 residues. CDR1 MNHEY and CDR2 SVGAGI come from the germline V gene. The CDR3 region is CASSYQLGYEQYF. For the CDR3, the DNA is TGTGCCAGCAGTTACCAACTTGGGTACGAGCAGTACTTC.

This clonotype has just a few counts. V gene TRBV12-3 or TRBV12-4 combines with J gene TRBJ1-1, with 8 bases fitting TRBD1. J was trimmed by 3 bases and V by 8 bases; bases with no gene match: 11. The CDR3 consists of 15 residues. CDR3 nucleotides: TGTGCCAGCTCACTCCAGGGGGCGTCGGACACTGAAGCTTTCTTT. It is translated as CASSLQGASDTEAFF.

The chain combines TRBV12-3 or TRBV12-4 with TRBJ2-2; TRBD1 might be the D (6 bases). This CDR3 has 13 residues. Trimming took off 6 bases at V and 7 bases at J, with 12 bases between the two ends. Here the CDR3 DNA reads TGTGCCAGCAGCCCAGGGGCCATCGGGGAGCTGTTTTTT. Encoded protein: CASSPGAIGELFF.

The chain joins TRBV18 to TRBJ1-5, with 8 bases fitting TRBD1. The germline CDR1 and CDR2 sequences are KGHSH and LQKENI. V trimming: 8 bases; J trimming: 5 bases; junction bases outside the gene matches: 8. The CDR3 spans 14 residues. CDR3 protein: CASVDRGGDQPQHF. Written as DNA, the CDR3 is TGTGCCAGCGTCGACAGGGGTGGGGATCAGCCCCAGCATTTT.

This chain links TRBV19 with TRBJ2-7; tentative D call: TRBD1 (6 bases). Trimming took off 7 bases at V and 2 bases at J, with 21 bases between the two ends. This CDR3 spans 16 amino acids. CDR1 LNHDA and CDR2 SQIVND come from the germline V gene (reference sequence). The CDR3 DNA is TGTGCCAGTACTCCTTCCGCCACAGGGTACACCTACGAGCAGTACTTC. This encodes CASTPSATGYTYEQYF.

This clonotype was counted many times. The chain couples TRBV4-3 to TRBJ2-7; 8 positions match TRBD1. The CDR3 sequence is 15 residues long. Germline-derived CDR1 and CDR2 are LGHNA and YSLEER. J was trimmed by 3 bases and V by 5 bases; bases with no gene match: 9. The CDR3: CASSTDRGIGYEQYF. The CDR3 coding sequence is TGCGCCAGCAGCACAGACAGGGGTATAGGCTACGAGCAGTACTTC.